The source of this T cell receptor beta chain is a study of control samples from healthy donors and cancer patients. Produced via immunoSEQ multiplex PCR; TCRdb's table is partial and in-frame only. This table holds some 100,000 clones, roughly 91% found once. The clonotype originates from a woman in her forties or fifties in good health. The sample comprised blood.

The CDR3 DNA reads TGTGCCAGCAGCTTAGCCCGGGTAGATACGCAGTATTTT. It encodes CASSLARVDTQYF. The V and J genes are TRBV11-3 and TRBJ2-3, with unresolved D. Trimming pared 1 base from V and 5 bases from J, leaving 7 bases between. This CDR3 has 13 residues. CDR1 is SGHNT, CDR2 YENEEA, per germline.